This is a list of T cell receptor beta chains from one sample in a study of blood T cell repertoires in COVID-19. The table came from immunoSEQ multiplex PCR; TCRdb's copy has only in-frame clones and leaves some out. The sample lists around 400,000 clones, around 87% occurring once. The material sequenced was peripheral blood. Receptor source: a woman aged 55-70 years with COVID-19, enrolled during active disease. The CDR3 runs from the conserved cysteine through the conserved F or W. The D gene is left open where the match is weak. Size is omitted from some rows. Given values are once, few, many or a class for expanded clones.

CDR3,DNA,size,J,D,V
CASSLDGKYGYTF,TGTGCCAGCAGTTTGGACGGGAAATATGGCTACACCTTC,.,TRBJ1-2,.,TRBV28
CASSRPPTGTGNEQFF,TGTGCCAGCAGCCGCCCCCCGACAGGGACTGGGAATGAGCAGTTCTTC,.,TRBJ2-1,.,TRBV11-2
CASSLRTTLINEQFF,TGTGCCAGCAGCTTGAGGACAACGCTAATCAATGAGCAGTTCTTC,few,TRBJ2-1,.,TRBV5-6
CASSLDRGTYEQYF,TGTGCCAGCAGCTTAGACCGGGGTACCTACGAGCAGTACTTC,.,TRBJ2-7,.,TRBV7-9
CASSPAGSGTEAFF,TGTGCCAGCTCACCAGCAGGGTCGGGCACTGAAGCTTTCTTT,.,TRBJ1-1,.,TRBV18
CASSSGQGRGNTIYF,TGTGCCAGCAGCTCTGGACAGGGTCGAGGAAACACCATATATTTT,few,TRBJ1-3,TRBD1,TRBV7-2
CASSGDRVRDGYTF,TGCGCCAGCAGCGGGGACAGGGTCCGGGATGGCTACACCTTC,.,TRBJ1-2,TRBD1,TRBV5-1
CASSFAGTGRYEQYF,TGTGCCAGCAGTTTTGCCGGGACAGGGCGCTACGAGCAGTACTTC,.,TRBJ2-7,TRBD1,TRBV5-6
CASSKIWDSKNYEQYF,TGTGCCAGTAGTAAGATTTGGGACAGCAAAAACTACGAGCAGTACTTC,few,TRBJ2-7,TRBD1,TRBV19
CASSPSRFRGTSGNTIYF,TGTGCCAGCTCACCTTCCCGTTTCAGGGGGACCTCTGGAAACACCATATATTTT,.,TRBJ1-3,TRBD1,TRBV18
CTSSQERPSSGNTIYF,TGCACCAGCAGCCAAGAACGTCCGAGCTCTGGAAACACCATATATTTT,.,TRBJ1-3,.,TRBV1
CASSPRSPTNEKLFF,TGTGCCAGCAGCCCCCGGTCCCCAACTAATGAAAAACTGTTTTTT,.,TRBJ1-4,.,TRBV6-5
CASRRTGFEQYF,TGTGCCAGCAGACGTACAGGGTTCGAGCAGTACTTC,once,TRBJ2-7,.,TRBV2
CASSFRDRIYEQYF,TGTGCCAGCAGTTTTAGGGACAGGATATACGAGCAGTACTTC,.,TRBJ2-7,TRBD1,TRBV28
CASRYGGQAEAFF,TGTGCCAGCAGGTACGGGGGACAGGCTGAAGCTTTCTTT,.,TRBJ1-1,TRBD1,TRBV6-5
CASSSGDSSYNEQFF,TGCGCCAGCAGCTCTGGGGACTCCTCCTACAATGAGCAGTTCTTC,.,TRBJ2-1,.,TRBV5-1
CASSEFASEQYF,TGTGCCAGCAGTGAATTCGCGTCCGAGCAGTACTTC,.,TRBJ2-7,.,TRBV25-1
CASSLSPGGQWNTIYF,TGTGCCAGCTCACTTTCACCAGGGGGACAATGGAACACCATATATTTT,few,TRBJ1-3,TRBD1,TRBV18
CASSSTPGNTEAFF,TGCGCCAGCAGCTCCACCCCAGGGAACACTGAAGCTTTCTTT,.,TRBJ1-1,.,TRBV5-1
CASRPGQEVRQYF,TGTGCCAGCAGGCCGGGACAGGAGGTACGGCAGTACTTC,.,TRBJ2-7,TRBD1,TRBV7-3
CASRRQGALDEQFF,TGTGCCAGCAGGCGTCAGGGGGCGTTGGATGAGCAGTTCTTC,.,TRBJ2-1,TRBD1,TRBV27
CASSTLQGIGYTF,TGTGCCAGCAGTACATTACAGGGGATCGGCTACACCTTC,.,TRBJ1-2,TRBD1,TRBV27
CASSSIPGQGYEQYF,TGTGCCAGCAGTTCCATCCCGGGACAGGGTTACGAGCAGTACTTC,once,TRBJ2-7,TRBD1,TRBV6-5
CASSGLAGSEQFF,TGTGCCAGCAGTGGACTAGCGGGGTCTGAGCAGTTCTTC,.,TRBJ2-1,TRBD2,TRBV2
CASRQVGTEAFF,TGTGCCAGCCGGCAGGTGGGCACTGAAGCTTTCTTT,.,TRBJ1-1,.,TRBV27
CASSQDRGMRPLEKLFF,TGTGCCAGCAGCCAAGACCGGGGAATGCGTCCCCTTGAAAAACTGTTTTTT,once,TRBJ1-4,.,TRBV3-1/TRBV3-2
CASKGANYGYTF,TGTGCCAGTAAGGGAGCTAACTATGGCTACACCTTC,once,TRBJ1-2,.,TRBV19
CASSISPQGREQYF,TGTGCCAGTAGTATATCCCCGCAGGGCCGGGAGCAGTACTTC,.,TRBJ2-7,.,TRBV19
CASSWREGRDTQYF,TGTGCCAGCAGCTGGAGGGAGGGGAGGGATACGCAGTATTTT,.,TRBJ2-3,TRBD2,TRBV7-8
CAWSGGTPGNTIYF,TGTGCCTGGAGTGGTGGGACTCCAGGAAACACCATATATTTT,.,TRBJ1-3,.,TRBV30
CASSLRGLTSGNTIYF,TGTGCCAGCAGCTTACGCGGGTTGACAAGTGGAAACACCATATATTTT,.,TRBJ1-3,.,TRBV5-8
CASTRTGVVDTQYF,TGCGCCAGCACCAGGACAGGGGTAGTCGATACGCAGTATTTT,.,TRBJ2-3,TRBD1,TRBV5-1
CASSARQGRRTEAFF,TGTGCCAGCAGCGCCCGACAGGGAAGGAGGACTGAAGCTTTCTTT,.,TRBJ1-1,TRBD1,TRBV11-2
CASSRDRDGGYTF,TGTGCCAGCAGCCGGGACAGGGACGGTGGCTACACCTTC,.,TRBJ1-2,TRBD1,TRBV2
CASSLWAAGEKLFF,TGTGCCAGCAGCTTGTGGGCAGCAGGGGAAAAACTGTTTTTT,.,TRBJ1-4,.,TRBV5-6
CASSMTGLRNTGELFF,TGTGCCAGTAGTATGACGGGACTCCGGAACACCGGGGAGCTGTTTTTT,once,TRBJ2-2,.,TRBV19
CASSLTDYEQYF,TGTGCCAGCAGCTTAACAGATTACGAGCAGTACTTC,.,TRBJ2-7,.,TRBV11-1
CASSFNPSGGAIEQYF,TGCGCCAGCAGCTTCAACCCAAGCGGGGGGGCCATCGAGCAGTACTTC,few,TRBJ2-7,TRBD2,TRBV5-1
CASSIVRGPAGELFF,TGTGCCAGTAGTATAGTCCGCGGGCCGGCCGGGGAGCTGTTTTTT,.,TRBJ2-2,.,TRBV19
CASSIRWWDRDMNTEAFF,TGTGCCAGTAGTATTAGATGGTGGGACAGGGACATGAACACTGAAGCTTTCTTT,.,TRBJ1-1,TRBD1,TRBV19
CASSVGLGISQPQHF,TGTGCCAGCAGCGTGGGGCTAGGGATTAGTCAGCCCCAGCATTTT,.,TRBJ1-5,.,TRBV7-6
CASTLTSGGSYEQYF,TGCGCCAGCACCCTCACTAGCGGGGGCTCCTACGAGCAGTACTTC,.,TRBJ2-7,TRBD2,TRBV5-1
CASSLDYRLNTEAFF,TGTGCCAGCAGCTTAGACTACAGGTTGAACACTGAAGCTTTCTTT,.,TRBJ1-1,.,TRBV7-9
CASSYLGQSDEQYF,TGTGCCAGCAGTTACTTGGGACAGAGCGACGAGCAGTACTTC,many,TRBJ2-7,TRBD1,TRBV6-5
CASSVQGASSYEQYF,TGTGCCAGCAGTGTACAGGGGGCAAGCTCCTACGAGCAGTACTTC,.,TRBJ2-7,TRBD1,TRBV27
CASSSGRLHYNEQFF,TGTGCCAGCAGCAGTGGGAGACTACACTACAATGAGCAGTTCTTC,.,TRBJ2-1,.,TRBV11-2
CASSSSGRHEKLFF,TGTGCCAGCAGCTCATCTGGCCGCCATGAAAAACTGTTTTTT,.,TRBJ1-4,.,TRBV7-9
CASSDPLRTGEFEAFF,TGTGCCAGCAGTGATCCTTTACGGACAGGAGAATTTGAAGCTTTCTTT,once,TRBJ1-1,TRBD1,TRBV25-1
CASSSNPISHEQYF,TGCGCCAGCAGCTCTAACCCCATCTCTCACGAGCAGTACTTC,few,TRBJ2-7,.,TRBV5-1
CASSLRRSSGNTIYF,TGTGCCAGCAGCTTGAGGCGGTCCTCTGGAAACACCATATATTTT,.,TRBJ1-3,.,TRBV5-6
CASSPGGGIFSNQPQHF,TGTGCCAGCAGCCCCGGCGGCGGGATCTTTAGCAATCAGCCCCAGCATTTT,.,TRBJ1-5,.,TRBV7-9
CASSETGTGGNSPLHF,TGTGCCAGCAGTGAAACGGGGACAGGGGGTAATTCACCCCTCCACTTT,.,TRBJ1-6,TRBD1,TRBV6-1
CATGSRAYSNEQFF,TGTGCCACCGGGAGTAGGGCATACAGCAATGAGCAGTTCTTC,.,TRBJ2-1,.,TRBV10-3
CASGATGARVDANTEAFF,TGTGCTAGTGGTGCAACAGGGGCGAGGGTTGATGCGAACACTGAAGCTTTCTTT,.,TRBJ1-1,TRBD1,TRBV12-5
CASSMKGASSGNTIYF,TGTGCCAGTAGTATGAAAGGGGCCAGCTCTGGAAACACCATATATTTT,once,TRBJ1-3,.,TRBV19